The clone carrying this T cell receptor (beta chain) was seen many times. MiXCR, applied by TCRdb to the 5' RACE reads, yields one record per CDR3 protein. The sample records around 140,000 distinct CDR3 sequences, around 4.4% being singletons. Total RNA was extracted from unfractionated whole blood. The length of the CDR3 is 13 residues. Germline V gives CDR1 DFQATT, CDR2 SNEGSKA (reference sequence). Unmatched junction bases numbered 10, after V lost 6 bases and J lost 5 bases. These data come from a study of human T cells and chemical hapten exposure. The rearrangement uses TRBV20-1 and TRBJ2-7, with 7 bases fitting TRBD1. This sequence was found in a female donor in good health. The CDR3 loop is CSALTGARNEQYF. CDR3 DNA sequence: TGCAGTGCCCTAACAGGGGCGAGGAACGAGCAGTACTTC.